The rows below give T cell receptor beta chains drawn from one sample of a study of spatial heterogeneity in lung cancer. TCRdb redid the calling of the 5' RACE reads with MiXCR, one entry per CDR3 protein. The data contain 75,000 to 85,000 distinct CDR3 sequences, approximately 18% of them singletons. The material was PBMCs, obtained at surgery. The receptors were gathered from a male donor with early-stage non-small cell lung cancer. Each CDR3 is given with its conserved first and last residue. The D gene is left open where the match is weak. Rows give clone size only sometimes, using once, few, many, or a class for an expanded clone.

cdr3_length d_call j_call v_call clone_size cdr3_nt cdr3_aa
12 - TRBJ2-1 TRBV7-3 - TGTGCCAGCAGCTTACGGGCCCACGAGCAGTTCTTC CASSLRAHEQFF
19 - TRBJ2-4 TRBV5-1 many TGCGCCAGCAGCCAGTTCGATCCGGGATCCCCGGCGGCCAAAAACATTCAGTACTTC CASSQFDPGSPAAKNIQYF
13 TRBD2 TRBJ2-5 TRBV7-6 - TGTGCCAGCAACACAAACGGGAGGGAGACCCAGTACTTC CASNTNGRETQYF
14 - TRBJ1-1 TRBV6-5 many TGTGCCAGCAGTTTCCGTCAGGGGCGCACTGAAGCTTTCTTT CASSFRQGRTEAFF
14 TRBD1 TRBJ1-5 TRBV12-3/TRBV12-4 many TGTGCCAGCAGTGCCACAGGGGGCAATCAGCCCCAGCATTTT CASSATGGNQPQHF
13 - TRBJ2-7 TRBV13 many TGTGCCAGCAGCTTGGGCAGGGAGGACGAGCAGTACTTC CASSLGREDEQYF
14 - TRBJ1-2 TRBV20-1 - TGCAGTGCTGGTACAGGAACCGCCGTCTATGGCTACACCTTC CSAGTGTAVYGYTF
16 - TRBJ1-3 TRBV4-3 few TGCGCCAGCAGCCCGGCGGCAGGGCCCTCTGGAAACACCATATATTTT CASSPAAGPSGNTIYF
13 - TRBJ2-7 TRBV7-2 few TGTGCCAGCAGCTCGGACAGTTACTACGAGCAGTACTTC CASSSDSYYEQYF
14 - TRBJ1-5 TRBV6-2/TRBV6-3 few TGTGCCAGCAGACCAACAGGTACCCCCCGGCCCCAGCATTTT CASRPTGTPRPQHF
14 - TRBJ2-7 TRBV18 - TGTGCCAGCTCACCTGGGGGGGCAGCCTACGAGCAGTACTTC CASSPGGAAYEQYF
16 TRBD1 TRBJ1-1 TRBV18 few TGTGCCAGCTCACCACGACAGGGGCGGTTGAACACTGAAGCTTTCTTT CASSPRQGRLNTEAFF
15 TRBD2 TRBJ2-2 TRBV4-3 - TGCGCCTCCGGTAATAGCGGGGGGCGAACCGGGGAGCTGTTTTTT CASGNSGGRTGELFF
15 TRBD1 TRBJ1-2 TRBV19 - TGTGCCAGTAGCAATTGGGGACAGGGGGCCTATGGCTACACCTTC CASSNWGQGAYGYTF
13 - TRBJ1-2 TRBV6-2/TRBV6-3 few TGTGCCAGCAGGGAGATACAGGGAGATGGCTACACCTTC CASREIQGDGYTF
14 - TRBJ1-6 TRBV12-3/TRBV12-4 few TGTGCCAGCAGCGGGACACCTTATAATTCACCCCTCCACTTT CASSGTPYNSPLHF
15 TRBD2 TRBJ2-3 TRBV9 - TGTGCCAGCAGCGTTCTTAGCGGGGGGCGAGATACGCAGTATTTT CASSVLSGGRDTQYF
13 - TRBJ2-3 TRBV20-1 few TGCAGTGCTAGAGACCCCACAGCCCATACGCAGTATTTT CSARDPTAHTQYF
16 TRBD2 TRBJ2-1 TRBV5-1 - TGCGCCAGCAGCGCGCCTCTAGCGGGAGGTTCCAATGAGCAGTTCTTC CASSAPLAGGSNEQFF
12 - TRBJ2-7 TRBV28 many TGTGCCAGCAGTACCGGGGCCTACGAGCAGTACTTC CASSTGAYEQYF
15 TRBD2 TRBJ2-1 TRBV7-2 many TGTGCCAGCAGCCCAACTCCGGGGGGTTGGAATGAGCAGTTCTTC CASSPTPGGWNEQFF
15 TRBD2 TRBJ2-1 TRBV6-2/TRBV6-3 - TGTGCCAGCAGTTATAGCGGGAGCTCCTACAATGAGCAGTTCTTC CASSYSGSSYNEQFF